Each of the 24 T cell receptor beta chains below was sequenced from the same sample in a study of CD8 T cells in Susac syndrome. Random-hexamer reverse transcription was applied to roughly 0.5 to 1 ug RNA. TCRdb called the immunoSEQ multiplex PCR reads again in MiXCR, with one record for every CDR3 protein. The repertoire includes about 250,000 distinct CDR3 sequences, just over 90% of them detected once, and 0.065% to 0.075% sits in the top ten. Sequencing was carried out using CD4+ T cells from PBMCs. The receptors derive from a human donor with multiple sclerosis.

The rearrangement uses TRBV7-9 and TRBJ2-3; 9 bases match TRBD1. This CDR3 comprises 17 residues. Germline assignment: CDR1 SEHNR and CDR2 FQNEAQ (reference sequence). Unmatched junction bases numbered 11, after V lost 5 bases and J lost 2 bases. The CDR3 DNA follows: TGTGCCAGCAGCCCCCACCGGGGACAGGGTCCCACAGATACGCAGTATTTT. The encoded protein is CASSPHRGQGPTDTQYF.

This clonotype was counted a single time. The CDR3 here is CASSRPDTQYF. CDR3 in DNA: TGTGCCAGCAGCCGCCCAGATACGCAGTATTTT. V usage is TRBV7-9 and J usage is TRBJ2-3; no clear D. The CDR3 sequence is 11 residues long. V lost 5 bases and J lost 4, with 4 bases in between. Germline V gene lookup returns CDR1 SEHNR and CDR2 FQNEAQ (reference sequence).

The chain uses TRBV6-5 and TRBJ1-1; no reliable D call. Germline V lookup: CDR1 MNHEY, CDR2 SVGAGI. V shed 2 bases and J shed 4 bases, with 17 bases lying between them. The CDR3 totals 16 residues. The CDR3: CASSYTMLRDPTEAFF. The CDR3 DNA follows: TGTGCCAGCAGTTACACAATGCTTCGGGATCCCACTGAAGCTTTCTTT.

The V call is TRBV2, the J call TRBJ2-4, with a weak D call TRBD1 (6 bases). Trimming removed 3 bases from V and 1 base from J, with 13 bases in between. This CDR3 spans 16 amino acids. CDR1 SNHLY and CDR2 FYNNEI come from the germline V gene. The CDR3 is CASSETTGLAKNIQYF. In nucleotides, the CDR3 is TGTGCCAGCAGTGAGACTACAGGGTTGGCCAAAAACATTCAGTACTTC.

This clonotype has only one observation. The chain carries TRBV4-1 and TRBJ1-2; 9 nucleotides line up with TRBD1. The CDR3 sequence is 17 residues long. J was trimmed by 3 bases and V by 1 base; bases with no gene match: 9. Germline assignment: CDR1 MGHRA and CDR2 YSYEKL. The CDR3: CASSQGNWDRDHYGYTF. CDR3 nucleotides: TGCGCCAGCAGCCAAGGGAATTGGGACAGGGATCACTATGGCTACACCTTC.

The count of this clonotype is one. This chain links TRBV11-2 with TRBJ2-5; either TRBD1 or TRBD2 may supply D (5 bases each). The CDR3 totals 13 residues. Germline CDR1 SGHAT, CDR2 FQNNGV. Trimming stripped 6 bases from V and 4 bases from J, with 12 bases between. The CDR3 sequence: CASRNQGRETQYF. DNA for the CDR3: TGTGCCAGCAGGAACCAGGGACGAGAGACCCAGTACTTC.

This CDR3 reads CASRGSGRGEQYV. CDR3 bases: TGTGCCAGCAGAGGAAGCGGGAGGGGCGAGCAGTACGTC. The chain links TRBV5-6 to TRBJ2-7; 10 bases are a match to TRBD2. Germline-derived CDR1 and CDR2 are SGHDT and YYEEEE. Germline trimming cut 5 bases from V and 6 bases from J; bases unmatched to any gene: 5. The CDR3 length is 13 residues.

The chain is built from TRBV6-2 or TRBV6-3 and TRBJ2-7; tentative D call: TRBD1 (5 bases). CDR1 and CDR2 (germline): MNHEY, SVGEGT. The CDR3 loop spans 13 amino acids. V was clipped by 5 bases and J by 6 bases, with 14 bases between them. In nucleotides, the CDR3 is TGTGCCAGCAGTCAAAGGACACCCCTCGAGCAGTACTTC. Its translation: CASSQRTPLEQYF.

The chain is built from TRBV9 and TRBJ2-7, with TRBD2 matching 12 bases. After removal of 3 bases from V and 2 bases from J, the junction contained 0 bases not matched to a gene. The CDR3 covers 14 residues. Looked up from germline, CDR1 is SGDLS and CDR2 is YYNGEE. The CDR3 loop reads CASSGLAGAYEQYV. In DNA form, the CDR3 reads TGTGCCAGCAGCGGACTAGCGGGAGCCTACGAGCAGTACGTC.

V usage is TRBV6-2 or TRBV6-3 and J usage is TRBJ2-2; no clear D. CDR3 length equals 14 residues. V lost 2 bases and J 5 bases, leaving 9 bases between the germline ends. Germline loops: CDR1 MNHEY, CDR2 SVGEGT. The CDR3, as DNA: TGTGCCAGCAGTTACGGGGTTACGACCGGGGAGCTGTTTTTT. Translation: CASSYGVTTGELFF.

This clonotype was detected once. The CDR3 loop is CSVQTSGTTDTQYF. The DNA for the CDR3 is TGCAGCGTTCAGACTAGCGGGACCACAGATACGCAGTATTTT. V and J are TRBV29-1 and TRBJ2-3; TRBD2 matches at 11 bases. CDR1 is SQVTM and CDR2 is ANQGSEA in the germline V gene. Losses at the gene ends were 5 bases for V and 2 bases for J; bases not matched to a gene: 3. The CDR3 extends over 14 amino acids.

The chain recombines TRBV9 with TRBJ2-7, with D hard to call. Germline V lookup: CDR1 SGDLS, CDR2 YYNGEE. The CDR3 spans 14 residues. Trimming pared 0 bases from V and 0 bases from J, leaving 7 bases between. The CDR3 region is CASSVEAISYEQYF. The DNA of the CDR3 is TGTGCCAGCAGCGTAGAAGCCATCTCCTACGAGCAGTACTTC.

The chain employs TRBV27 and TRBJ2-7, with unresolved D. CDR3 length: 14 residues. Germline assignment: CDR1 MNHEY and CDR2 SMNVEV (reference sequence). The ends were cut back, 2 bases at V and 0 bases at J, with 8 bases in the middle. The CDR3 nucleotides read TGTGCCAGCAGTTTAAGGCCCGGCTCCTACGAGCAGTACGTC. The encoded protein is CASSLRPGSYEQYV.

The V and J genes are TRBV7-3 and TRBJ2-3; TRBD2 matches 8 bases. The CDR3 has 16 residues. Germline V gene data show CDR1 as SGHTA and CDR2 as FQGTGA. The ends lost 4 bases at V and 4 bases at J; junction bases unmatched: 10. This chain's CDR3 is CASSSGRAGGADTQYF. The CDR3 DNA is TGTGCCAGCAGCTCCGGGAGGGCCGGAGGGGCAGATACGCAGTATTTT.

This clonotype was observed a handful of times. The CDR3 protein is CASSESGGTGELFF. CDR3 in DNA: TGCGCCAGCAGTGAGTCAGGAGGCACCGGGGAGCTGTTTTTT. This chain links TRBV10-2 with TRBJ2-2; a possible D gene is TRBD2 (5 bases). The CDR3 runs 14 residues. CDR1 is WSHSY and CDR2 is SAAADI in the germline V gene. The ends were cut back, 0 bases at V and 4 bases at J, with 6 bases in the middle.

This clonotype was observed a single time. The chain links TRBV13 to TRBJ2-2, with 7 bases lining up with TRBD1. The V gene's germline CDR1 is PRHDT and CDR2 FYEKMQ (reference sequence). Trimming removed 1 base from V and 2 bases from J; junction bases left unmatched: 4. The length of the CDR3 is 16 residues. CDR3 nucleotides: TGTGCCAGCAGCTTAGATCCAGGGGGTAACACCGGGGAGCTGTTTTTT. Translation: CASSLDPGGNTGELFF. Supplemented by reference TRBV13 and TRBJ2-2, the full variable domain reads AAGVIQSPRHLIKEKRETATLKCYPIPRHDTVYWYQQGPGQDPQFLISFYEKMQSDKGSIPDRFSAQQFSDYHSELNMSSLELGDSALYFCASSLDPGGNTGELFFGEGSRLTVL.

This clonotype was seen a single time. The chain carries TRBV7-2 and TRBJ2-2, with TRBD2 matching over 8 bases. V gave up 10 bases and J gave up 3 bases; unmatched junction bases: 7. CDR3 length: 14 residues. CDR1 is SGHTA, CDR2 FQGNSA, per germline. Written as DNA, the CDR3 is TGTGCCACCCACCGCGGGGGGTACACCGGGGAGCTGTTTTTT. Translation: CATHRGGYTGELFF.

The chain uses TRBV9 and TRBJ1-3; D is possibly TRBD1 (6 bases). CDR1 SGDLS and CDR2 YYNGEE come from the germline V gene. The CDR3 has 17 residues. Trimming cost V 3 bases and J 0 bases, with 16 bases left between them. The chain's CDR3 is CASSEGSGGLSGNTIYF. The CDR3 region has the DNA TGTGCCAGCAGCGAAGGTAGCGGGGGCCTCTCTGGAAACACCATATATTTT.

The chain joins TRBV6-6 to TRBJ1-1; D ambiguous. The CDR3 sequence is 14 residues long. CDR1 is MNHNY and CDR2 is SVGAGI in the germline V gene (reference sequence). V lost 2 bases to trimming and J lost 1 base, with 8 bases between them. DNA for the CDR3: TGTGCCAGCAGTTACCCGGAGAGGAACACTGAAGCTTTCTTT. It specifies CASSYPERNTEAFF.

This clonotype was found once. The genes are TRBV7-9 and TRBJ2-1; no reliable D call. Trimming removed 1 base from V and 6 bases from J, with 4 bases in between. Germline V gene lookup returns CDR1 SEHNR and CDR2 FQNEAQ (reference sequence). This CDR3 contains 12 residues. The CDR3 sequence is CASSLDRNEQFF. CDR3 in DNA: TGTGCCAGCAGCTTAGACCGCAATGAGCAGTTCTTC.

The genes are TRBV5-6 and TRBJ1-5; 11 bases are a match to TRBD1. CDR1 is SGHDT and CDR2 is YYEEEE in the germline V gene. The CDR3 loop spans 16 amino acids. The V and J ends lost 4 bases and 2 bases, in that order; junction bases with no gene match: 5. The CDR3 sequence is CASSADRGLGNQPQHF. CDR3 DNA: TGTGCCAGCAGCGCGGACAGGGGGCTTGGCAATCAGCCCCAGCATTTT.

This chain joins TRBV5-4 and TRBJ2-4; D is unresolved. This CDR3 is 14 amino acids long. V lost 0 bases to trimming and J lost 9 bases, with 13 bases between them. From germline, CDR1 is SGHNT and CDR2 YYREEE (reference sequence). CDR3 sequence (DNA): TGTGCCAGCAGCTTGGCCGGTTTTGAGGCCATTCAGTACTTC. Protein: CASSLAGFEAIQYF.

The V and J genes are TRBV3-1 and TRBJ1-2; D is uncertain. The CDR3 is 15 amino acids. V dropped 0 bases and J dropped 7 bases, with 15 bases sitting between them. CDR1 and CDR2 from the germline V gene are LGHDT and YNNKEL (reference sequence). The chain's CDR3 is CASSQDQADRAGYTF. The DNA for the CDR3 is TGTGCCAGCAGCCAAGACCAGGCGGATCGGGCTGGCTACACCTTC.

The CDR3 region is CSARVPGTGADGYTF. The CDR3 DNA is TGCAGTGCTAGAGTTCCCGGGACAGGGGCTGATGGCTACACCTTC. The rearrangement links TRBV20-1 to TRBJ1-2; the match to TRBD1 covers 10 bases. The CDR3 extends over 15 amino acids. V was clipped by 1 base and J by 6 bases; unmatched bases: 8. Looked up from germline, CDR1 is DFQATT and CDR2 is SNEGSKA (reference sequence).